This paragraph reports one T cell receptor (beta chain). The antigen remains unidentified. The sample originates from a study of blood T cells in healthy people across ages. Whole-study results and caveats: The unsorted PBMCs prevented any conclusive comparison of naive versus antigen-experienced cells. Underestimates were what the diversity estimates from one million T cells were considered to be.

This CDR3 region has 12 residues. Germline CDR1 and CDR2: MNHNS and SASEGT. Together with a sample-barcoded 5' primer, a J-beta primer mix was included in a second PCR lasting roughly 6 to 12 cycles. The yield of each sample was at least 2.5 million CDR3-containing paired-end reads. TCRdb re-analysed the 5' RACE reads in MiXCR, keeping a single row per CDR3 protein. The sample lists more than 1 million distinct CDR3 sequences, under 45% occurring once. This receptor was obtained from a woman aged 55-70 years in good health. The gene calls are TRBV6-1 and TRBJ2-4; D gene ambiguous. The J call may be mistaken, given a closer DNA end match to TRBJ2-7. What was sequenced was blood. CDR3: CASNPDGYEQYF. The CDR3 DNA follows: TGTGCCAGCAACCCCGACGGATACGAGCAGTACTTC.